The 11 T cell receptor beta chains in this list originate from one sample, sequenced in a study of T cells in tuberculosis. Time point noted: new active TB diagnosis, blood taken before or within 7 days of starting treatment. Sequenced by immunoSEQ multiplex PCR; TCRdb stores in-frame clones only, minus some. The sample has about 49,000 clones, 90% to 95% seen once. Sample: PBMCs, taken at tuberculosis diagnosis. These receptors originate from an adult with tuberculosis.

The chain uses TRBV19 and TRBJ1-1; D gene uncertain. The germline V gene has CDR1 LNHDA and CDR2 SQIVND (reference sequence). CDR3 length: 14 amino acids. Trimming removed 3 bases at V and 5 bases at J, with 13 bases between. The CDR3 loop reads CASSILAVRTEAFF. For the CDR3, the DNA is TGTGCCAGTAGTATCCTGGCGGTTAGAACTGAAGCTTTCTTT. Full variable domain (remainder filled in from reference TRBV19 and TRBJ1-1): DGGITQSPKYLFRKEGQNVTLSCEQNLNHDAMYWYRQDPGQGLRLIYYSQIVNDFQKGDIAEGYSVSREKKESFPLTVTSAQKNPTAFYLCASSILAVRTEAFFGQGTRLTVV.

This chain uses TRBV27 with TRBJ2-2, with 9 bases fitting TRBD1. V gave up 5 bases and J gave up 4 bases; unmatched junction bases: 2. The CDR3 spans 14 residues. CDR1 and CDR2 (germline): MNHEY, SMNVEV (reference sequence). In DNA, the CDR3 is TGTGCCAGCAGTCGGACAGGGGTCACCGGGGAGCTGTTTTTT. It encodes CASSRTGVTGELFF.

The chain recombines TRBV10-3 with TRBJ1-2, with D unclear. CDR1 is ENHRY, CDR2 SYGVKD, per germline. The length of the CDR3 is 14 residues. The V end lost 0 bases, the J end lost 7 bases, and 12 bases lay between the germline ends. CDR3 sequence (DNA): TGTGCCATCAGTGAGTCGGGGAGAACGAGTGGCTACACCTTC. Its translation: CAISESGRTSGYTF.

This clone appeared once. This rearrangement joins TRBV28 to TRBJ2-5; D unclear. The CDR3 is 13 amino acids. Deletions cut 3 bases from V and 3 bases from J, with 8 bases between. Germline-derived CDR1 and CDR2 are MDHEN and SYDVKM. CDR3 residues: CASSLGREETQYF. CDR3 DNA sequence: TGTGCCAGCAGTTTGGGCAGAGAAGAGACCCAGTACTTC.

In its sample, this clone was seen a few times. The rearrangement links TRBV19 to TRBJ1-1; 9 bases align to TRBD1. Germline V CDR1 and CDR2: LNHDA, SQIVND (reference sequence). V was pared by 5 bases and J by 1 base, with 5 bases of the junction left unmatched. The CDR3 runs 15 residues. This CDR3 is CASSGRDRANTEAFF. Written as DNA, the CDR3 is TGTGCCAGTAGTGGTCGGGACAGGGCGAACACTGAAGCTTTCTTT. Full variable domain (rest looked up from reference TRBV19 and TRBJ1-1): DGGITQSPKYLFRKEGQNVTLSCEQNLNHDAMYWYRQDPGQGLRLIYYSQIVNDFQKGDIAEGYSVSREKKESFPLTVTSAQKNPTAFYLCASSGRDRANTEAFFGQGTRLTVV.

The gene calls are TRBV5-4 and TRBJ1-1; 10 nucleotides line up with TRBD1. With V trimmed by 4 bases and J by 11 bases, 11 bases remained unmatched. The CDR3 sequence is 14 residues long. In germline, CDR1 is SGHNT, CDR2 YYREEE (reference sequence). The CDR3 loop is CASSVTGQGFGAFF. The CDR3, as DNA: TGTGCCAGCAGCGTGACGGGACAGGGGTTCGGGGCTTTCTTT.

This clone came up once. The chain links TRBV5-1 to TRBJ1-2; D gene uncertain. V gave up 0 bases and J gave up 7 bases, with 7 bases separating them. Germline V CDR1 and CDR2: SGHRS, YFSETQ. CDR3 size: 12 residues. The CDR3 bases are TGCGCCAGCAGCTTGGACGGGTTTGGCTACACCTTC. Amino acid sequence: CASSLDGFGYTF.

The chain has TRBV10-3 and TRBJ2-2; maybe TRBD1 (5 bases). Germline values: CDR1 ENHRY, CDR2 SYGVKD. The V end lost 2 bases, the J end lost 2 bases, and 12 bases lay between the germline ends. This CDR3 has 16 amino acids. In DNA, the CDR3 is TGTGCCATCAGTGAGAATCAGGGTACAAACACCGGGGAGCTGTTTTTT. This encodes CAISENQGTNTGELFF.

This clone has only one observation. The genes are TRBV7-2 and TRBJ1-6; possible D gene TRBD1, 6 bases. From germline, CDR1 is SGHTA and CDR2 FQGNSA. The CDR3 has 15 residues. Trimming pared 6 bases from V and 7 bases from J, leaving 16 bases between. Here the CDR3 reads CASSLGQGFNSPLHF. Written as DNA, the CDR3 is TGTGCCAGCAGTCTCGGGCAGGGGTTCAATTCACCCCTCCACTTT.

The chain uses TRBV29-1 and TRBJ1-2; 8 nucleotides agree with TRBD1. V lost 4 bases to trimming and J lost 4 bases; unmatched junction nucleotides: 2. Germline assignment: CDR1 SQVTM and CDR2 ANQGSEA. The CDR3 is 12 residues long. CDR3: CSVGTGGYGYTF. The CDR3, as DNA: TGCAGCGTTGGCACAGGGGGCTATGGCTACACCTTC.

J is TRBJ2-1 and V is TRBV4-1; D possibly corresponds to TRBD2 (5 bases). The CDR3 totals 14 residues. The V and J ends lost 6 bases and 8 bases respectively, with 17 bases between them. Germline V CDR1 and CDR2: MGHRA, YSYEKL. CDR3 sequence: CASSVGSLDHEQFF. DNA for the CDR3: TGCGCCAGCAGTGTGGGGAGCCTGGATCATGAGCAGTTCTTC.